A selection of T cell receptor beta chains follows, all from one sample in a study of blood T cell repertoires in COVID-19. The table came from immunoSEQ multiplex PCR; TCRdb's copy has only in-frame clones and leaves some out. The sample consists of around 320,000 clones, 87% of them appearing once. Sample: peripheral blood. The receptors were sampled from a man aged 18 to 30 with active or convalescent COVID-19. Each CDR3 is given with its conserved first and last residue. The order of the fields is clone size, J gene, CDR3 length, D gene, V gene, CDR3 DNA, CDR3 protein. The D gene is left open where the match is weak. Rows may omit the clone size; those that give it use once, few, many or a size class.

clone_size: -
j_call: TRBJ1-2
cdr3_length: 18
d_call: -
v_call: TRBV3-1/TRBV3-2
cdr3_nt: TGTGCCAGCAGCCAAGAGGGTGGCAGGGTGTTAGAATACTATGGCTACACCTTC
cdr3_aa: CASSQEGGRVLEYYGYTF

clone_size: -
j_call: TRBJ1-1
cdr3_length: 14
d_call: -
v_call: TRBV6-5
cdr3_nt: TGTGCCAGCAGTTACTCCCACCGGGGCACTGAAGCTTTCTTT
cdr3_aa: CASSYSHRGTEAFF

clone_size: -
j_call: TRBJ2-3
cdr3_length: 16
d_call: TRBD2
v_call: TRBV2
cdr3_nt: TGTGCCAGCAGTGAGGCTAGCGGGAGTGTCTCAGATACGCAGTATTTT
cdr3_aa: CASSEASGSVSDTQYF

clone_size: -
j_call: TRBJ2-4
cdr3_length: 15
d_call: -
v_call: TRBV3-1/TRBV3-2
cdr3_nt: TGTGCCAGCAGCTTTGGAGGCAGCGGCAAAAACATTCAGTACTTC
cdr3_aa: CASSFGGSGKNIQYF

clone_size: once
j_call: TRBJ2-7
cdr3_length: 13
d_call: -
v_call: TRBV4-1
cdr3_nt: TGCGCCAGCAGCCAAAGGAGCTCCTACGAGCAGTACTTC
cdr3_aa: CASSQRSSYEQYF

clone_size: -
j_call: TRBJ1-3
cdr3_length: 15
d_call: -
v_call: TRBV15
cdr3_nt: TGTGCCACCTCCTTAACCGCGGATTCTGGAAACACCATATATTTT
cdr3_aa: CATSLTADSGNTIYF

clone_size: -
j_call: TRBJ1-4
cdr3_length: 16
d_call: -
v_call: TRBV5-1
cdr3_nt: TGCGCCAGCAGCTTGGATAGGGGTTCAGTTGGTGAAAAACTGTTTTTT
cdr3_aa: CASSLDRGSVGEKLFF

clone_size: -
j_call: TRBJ1-1
cdr3_length: 14
d_call: -
v_call: TRBV2
cdr3_nt: TGTGCCAGCAGAGTGGGCGGGGGGCCCACTGAAGCTTTCTTT
cdr3_aa: CASRVGGGPTEAFF

clone_size: -
j_call: TRBJ1-1
cdr3_length: 14
d_call: -
v_call: TRBV5-1
cdr3_nt: TGCGCCAGCAGCCCGGACAGCCTGAACACTGAAGCTTTCTTT
cdr3_aa: CASSPDSLNTEAFF

clone_size: -
j_call: TRBJ1-5
cdr3_length: 14
d_call: TRBD1
v_call: TRBV6-5
cdr3_nt: TGTGCCAGCAGTCCGGGACAGGGGCTTCAGCCCCAGCATTTT
cdr3_aa: CASSPGQGLQPQHF

clone_size: -
j_call: TRBJ1-4
cdr3_length: 15
d_call: -
v_call: TRBV5-3
cdr3_nt: TGTGCCAGAAGCTTTGGTCCAGGGTATTCTGAAAAACTGTTTTTT
cdr3_aa: CARSFGPGYSEKLFF

clone_size: -
j_call: TRBJ2-1
cdr3_length: 18
d_call: TRBD2
v_call: TRBV7-9
cdr3_nt: TGTGCCAGCAGCTCGACTAGCGGGAGGGCCGGTACCTACAATGAGCAGTTCTTC
cdr3_aa: CASSSTSGRAGTYNEQFF

clone_size: -
j_call: TRBJ2-7
cdr3_length: 14
d_call: -
v_call: TRBV28
cdr3_nt: TGTGCCAGCAGACGCTACAGGCAGCCTTACGAGCAGTACTTC
cdr3_aa: CASRRYRQPYEQYF

clone_size: -
j_call: TRBJ1-2
cdr3_length: 16
d_call: -
v_call: TRBV16
cdr3_nt: TGTGCCAGCAGCGAGTTTCGCTCTACAGAGTCCGTTGGCTACACCTTC
cdr3_aa: CASSEFRSTESVGYTF

clone_size: -
j_call: TRBJ2-3
cdr3_length: 16
d_call: TRBD2
v_call: TRBV7-2
cdr3_nt: TGTGCCAGCAGCGCGACTAGCGGGTCAGCCCGGAATACGCAGTATTTT
cdr3_aa: CASSATSGSARNTQYF

clone_size: -
j_call: TRBJ1-6
cdr3_length: 16
d_call: TRBD1
v_call: TRBV2
cdr3_nt: TGTGCCAGCAGCCACCCGGGGACAGAAAGGAATTCACCCCTCCACTTT
cdr3_aa: CASSHPGTERNSPLHF

clone_size: -
j_call: TRBJ1-2
cdr3_length: 15
d_call: -
v_call: TRBV19
cdr3_nt: TGTGCCAGTGCCATACAGGGATCGTGGGGCTATGGCTACACCTTC
cdr3_aa: CASAIQGSWGYGYTF

clone_size: -
j_call: TRBJ2-3
cdr3_length: 15
d_call: TRBD2
v_call: TRBV28
cdr3_nt: TGTGCCAGCAGTTTGACTAGCGGGGGCACAGATACGCAGTATTTT
cdr3_aa: CASSLTSGGTDTQYF

clone_size: -
j_call: TRBJ2-5
cdr3_length: 11
d_call: -
v_call: TRBV9
cdr3_nt: TGTGCCAGCAGCTCCGGGGGGACCCAGTACTTC
cdr3_aa: CASSSGGTQYF

clone_size: -
j_call: TRBJ1-5
cdr3_length: 16
d_call: TRBD1
v_call: TRBV19
cdr3_nt: TGTGCCAGTAGTATAGAAGGGGGCCTTAGCAATCAGCCCCAGCATTTT
cdr3_aa: CASSIEGGLSNQPQHF

clone_size: -
j_call: TRBJ1-1
cdr3_length: 17
d_call: -
v_call: TRBV19
cdr3_nt: TGTGCCAGTAGTATGATAGGTAAACCGGGAAGGAACACTGAAGCTTTCTTT
cdr3_aa: CASSMIGKPGRNTEAFF

clone_size: -
j_call: TRBJ2-5
cdr3_length: 11
d_call: -
v_call: TRBV20-1
cdr3_nt: TGCAGTGCTACCGGGGTAGAGACCCAGTACTTC
cdr3_aa: CSATGVETQYF

clone_size: -
j_call: TRBJ2-7
cdr3_length: 10
d_call: TRBD1
v_call: TRBV12-3/TRBV12-4
cdr3_nt: TGTGCTGGGACAGCTCACGAGCAGTACTTC
cdr3_aa: CAGTAHEQYF

clone_size: -
j_call: TRBJ2-7
cdr3_length: 16
d_call: -
v_call: TRBV28
cdr3_nt: TGTGCCAGCAGTCGTGGGGGGACAGACAATACCTACGAGCAGTACTTC
cdr3_aa: CASSRGGTDNTYEQYF

clone_size: -
j_call: TRBJ2-7
cdr3_length: 15
d_call: -
v_call: TRBV5-6
cdr3_nt: TGTGCCAGCAGCTACCCCCATGATGCAGGGGACGAGCAGTACTTC
cdr3_aa: CASSYPHDAGDEQYF

clone_size: -
j_call: TRBJ1-2
cdr3_length: 15
d_call: TRBD1
v_call: TRBV6-5
cdr3_nt: TGTGCCAGCAGCCTTCGACCGGGACAGGGGAATGGCTACACCTTC
cdr3_aa: CASSLRPGQGNGYTF